Shown below are 25 T cell receptor beta chains from a single sample sequenced in a study of Ad26.COV2.S vaccination and SARS-CoV-2 variants. Treatment defined: about 20 received Ad26.COV2.S at low or high dose, single or two shots; about 5 received placebo; per-sample allocation not given. Sampling happened 63 days after the first vaccine or placebo injection. Method: immunoSEQ multiplex PCR; TCRdb's copy keeps in-frame clones and lacks some. The sample has some 300,000 clones, roughly 86% seen once; the top ten hold around 1.9%. The source material was peripheral blood, sampled in a trial of Ad26.COV2.S vaccine versus placebo. The receptors were gathered from a person aged 18-60 years who received the Ad26.COV2.S COVID-19 vaccine or a placebo.

The CDR3 DNA reads TGTGCCAGCAGCAACCGAGCGGGGAGAGAGACCCAGTACTTC. The encoded protein is CASSNRAGRETQYF. The chain has TRBV28 and TRBJ2-5; 7 nucleotides match TRBD2. The V gene end was trimmed by 6 bases and the J gene end by 4 bases; junction bases not matched to a gene: 8. The CDR3 is made up of 14 amino acids. Germline lookup yields CDR1 MDHEN and CDR2 SYDVKM.

This chain uses TRBV7-8 with TRBJ1-2, with 7 bases that match TRBD1. The CDR3 is 15 amino acids. In germline, CDR1 is SGHVS, CDR2 FQNEAQ. With 2 bases clipped from V and 2 bases from J, the junction kept 5 bases outside the gene matches. Here the CDR3 reads CASSLLGGQNYGYTF. CDR3 sequence (DNA): TGTGCCAGCAGCTTATTAGGGGGACAGAACTATGGCTACACCTTC.

The gene calls are TRBV7-6 and TRBJ1-6; possible D gene TRBD1, 5 bases. CDR1 and CDR2 (germline): SGHVS, FNYEAQ. The CDR3 loop spans 14 amino acids. The V end was cut by 2 bases, the J end by 9 bases, with 11 bases between. CDR3 in amino acids: CASSLKTVGSPLHF. The CDR3 DNA sequence: TGTGCCAGCAGCTTAAAGACAGTGGGTTCACCCCTCCACTTT.

The rearrangement joins TRBV27 to TRBJ1-3; TRBD1 aligns across 8 bases. Looked up from germline, CDR1 is MNHEY and CDR2 is SMNVEV (reference sequence). There are 17 residues in the CDR3. V lost 5 bases, J lost 2 bases, and 11 bases stayed unmatched. The CDR3 DNA sequence: TGTGCCAGCAGTGCCGAAAGGACAGGGAGGCCTGGAAACACCATATATTTT. Its translation is CASSAERTGRPGNTIYF.

The V and J genes are TRBV5-4 and TRBJ2-1; 10 bases map to TRBD2. The CDR3 sequence is 15 residues long. Unmatched junction bases numbered 2, after V lost 1 base and J lost 4 bases. From germline, CDR1 is SGHNT and CDR2 YYREEE (reference sequence). CDR3 coding DNA: TGTGCCAGCAGCTTGCAGCGGGGGGGATACAATGAGCAGTTCTTC. This sequence encodes CASSLQRGGYNEQFF. Full variable domain (outside the CDR3, taken from reference TRBV5-4 and TRBJ2-1): ETGVTQSPTHLIKTRGQQVTLRCSSQSGHNTVSWYQQALGQGPQFIFQYYREEENGRGNFPPRFSGLQFPNYSSELNVNALELDDSALYLCASSLQRGGYNEQFFGPGTRLTVL.

The rearrangement links TRBV7-2 to TRBJ2-7, with TRBD2 identical over 15 bases. This CDR3 has 17 residues. Germline CDR1 SGHTA, CDR2 FQGNSA. V lost 4 bases to trimming and J lost 7 bases; unmatched junction nucleotides: 11. The CDR3 is CASSYSGLAGGQKEQYF. As DNA, the CDR3 is TGTGCCAGCAGCTACTCCGGACTAGCGGGGGGGCAGAAGGAGCAGTACTTC.

The chain is built from TRBV7-2 and TRBJ2-3, with a weak D call TRBD1 (6 bases). This CDR3 comprises 15 residues. Per the germline V gene, CDR1 is SGHTA and CDR2 is FQGNSA. Trimming took off 2 bases at V and 4 bases at J, with 13 bases between the two ends. The CDR3 reads CASSLRGRPPDTQYF. In nucleotides, the CDR3 is TGTGCCAGCAGCTTAAGGGGGAGACCACCAGATACGCAGTATTTT. The whole variable domain, filled in from reference TRBV7-2 and TRBJ2-3, reads GAGVSQSPSNKVTEKGKDVELRCDPISGHTALYWYRQSLGQGLEFLIYFQGNSAPDKSGLPSDRFSAERTGGSVSTLTIQRTQQEDSAVYLCASSLRGRPPDTQYFGPGTRLTVL.

The CDR3 DNA reads TGTGCCAGTAGTATAGATTTAGGCAGGAAGAACACTGAAGCTTTCTTT. Translating gives CASSIDLGRKNTEAFF. The gene calls are TRBV19 and TRBJ1-1; no clear D gene. Trimming left V 0 bases short and J 1 base short, with 12 bases between. The germline V gene has CDR1 LNHDA and CDR2 SQIVND (reference sequence). This CDR3 has 16 residues.

V and J are TRBV10-3 and TRBJ1-5, with 7 bases identical to TRBD1. Germline loops: CDR1 ENHRY, CDR2 SYGVKD. The CDR3 runs to 15 residues. With 3 bases clipped from V and 0 bases from J, the junction kept 2 bases outside the gene matches. CDR3 sequence: CAISDRGNSNQPQHF. In DNA form, the CDR3 reads TGTGCCATCAGTGACAGGGGGAATAGCAATCAGCCCCAGCATTTT.

This clone was recorded a few times. This chain connects TRBV25-1 to TRBJ1-2; D is uncertain. V gave up 3 bases and J gave up 1 base, with 0 bases separating them. CDR3 length: 11 residues. Looked up from germline, CDR1 is MGHDK and CDR2 is SYGVNS. CDR3 protein: CASSDNYGYTF. The CDR3 nucleotides read TGTGCCAGCAGTGATAACTATGGCTACACCTTC.

This clone was picked up one time. V gene TRBV7-3 combines with J gene TRBJ2-5; the match to TRBD2 covers 15 bases. V lost 5 bases to trimming and J lost 4 bases; unmatched junction nucleotides: 5. Germline CDR1 SGHTA, CDR2 FQGTGA. The CDR3 runs to 16 residues. CDR3 region: CASSPAGLAGGETQYF. The DNA of the CDR3 is TGTGCCAGCAGCCCGGCGGGACTAGCGGGGGGAGAGACCCAGTACTTC.

This chain joins TRBV7-2 and TRBJ1-2; D not resolved. Trimming took off 0 bases at V and 1 base at J, with 15 bases between the two ends. The CDR3 has 17 amino acids. From germline, CDR1 is SGHTA and CDR2 FQGNSA. This CDR3 reads CASSLAPQQTVNYGYTF. CDR3 DNA sequence: TGTGCCAGCAGCTTAGCGCCTCAACAAACTGTTAACTATGGCTACACCTTC.

The genes are TRBV27 and TRBJ1-2, with a weak D call TRBD1 (6 bases). Germline CDR1 MNHEY, CDR2 SMNVEV (reference sequence). The CDR3 loop spans 17 amino acids. The V gene lost 8 bases and the J gene lost 6 bases, with 28 bases spanning the gap. CDR3 loop: CASGARGGAKLSDGYTF. Written as DNA, the CDR3 is TGTGCCAGCGGGGCTCGGGGGGGCGCAAAGCTATCTGATGGCTACACCTTC.

In its sample, this clone was seen once. The chain employs TRBV15 and TRBJ1-4; D is unresolved. V lost 0 bases, J lost 0 bases, and 11 bases lay in between. The CDR3 length is 17 residues. The germline CDR1 and CDR2 sequences are LNHNV and YYDKDF (reference sequence). CDR3 DNA sequence: TGTGCCACCAGCAGAGATCTGAACCCTGCAACTAATGAAAAACTGTTTTTT. Protein sequence: CATSRDLNPATNEKLFF.

The V call is TRBV5-1, the J call TRBJ2-5, with D possibly matching TRBD2 (5 bases). Germline lookup yields CDR1 SGHRS and CDR2 YFSETQ. The CDR3 runs to 15 residues. The V and J ends lost 3 bases and 4 bases respectively, with 16 bases between them. The CDR3 spells CASSWERVLGETQYF. In DNA form, the CDR3 reads TGCGCCAGCAGCTGGGAGAGGGTACTAGGAGAGACCCAGTACTTC.

V and J are TRBV6-5 and TRBJ1-2; maybe TRBD1 (6 bases). The V gene lost 0 bases and the J gene lost 5 bases, with 16 bases spanning the gap. This CDR3 has 16 residues. Germline CDR1 reads MNHEY; CDR2 reads SVGAGI. The CDR3 sequence is CASSYSYFGQPYGYTF. CDR3 in DNA: TGTGCCAGCAGTTACTCCTACTTTGGACAGCCTTATGGCTACACCTTC.

This chain connects TRBV2 to TRBJ2-3; 14 bases are a match to TRBD2. Trimming at V came to 6 bases and at J to 2 bases, leaving 19 bases not matched to a gene. This CDR3 region has 21 residues. Germline lookup yields CDR1 SNHLY and CDR2 FYNNEI. The CDR3 spells CASRPRRGTSGGRSPTDTQYF. CDR3 DNA: TGTGCCAGCAGACCCAGGCGGGGGACTAGCGGGGGTCGCTCCCCCACAGATACGCAGTATTTT. Complete variable domain (other parts from reference TRBV2 and TRBJ2-3): EPEVTQTPSHQVTQMGQEVILRCVPISNHLYFYWYRQILGQKVEFLVSFYNNEISEKSEIFDDQFSVERPDGSNFTLKIRSTKLEDSAMYFCASRPRRGTSGGRSPTDTQYFGPGTRLTVL.

This chain joins TRBV20-1 and TRBJ1-2; D perhaps matches TRBD1 (5 bases). Per germline, CDR1 DFQATT and CDR2 SNEGSKA (reference sequence). The V and J ends lost 3 bases and 4 bases respectively, with 15 bases between them. The CDR3 is 14 amino acids. CDR3 amino acids: CSASDPGPTYGYTF. CDR3 nucleotide sequence: TGCAGTGCTAGTGATCCAGGGCCTACCTATGGCTACACCTTC.

This chain connects TRBV3-1 (or the pseudogene TRBV3-2) to TRBJ2-4; D call uncertain. The V end was cut by 0 bases, the J end by 3 bases, with 12 bases between. This CDR3 has 16 amino acids. Germline loops: CDR1 LGHDT, CDR2 YNNKEL (reference sequence). The CDR3 loop is CASSQDLPLGKNIQYF. In DNA form, the CDR3 reads TGTGCCAGCAGCCAAGATCTCCCACTCGGCAAAAACATTCAGTACTTC.

The V gene is TRBV10-2, the J gene TRBJ1-5; D unclear. The V gene lost 6 bases and the J gene lost 3 bases, with 21 bases spanning the gap. The germline V gene has CDR1 WSHSY and CDR2 SAAADI. The CDR3 covers 17 residues. CDR3 loop: CASSRWARDPINQPQHF. Written as DNA, the CDR3 is TGCGCCAGCAGCAGGTGGGCGCGAGACCCCATCAATCAGCCCCAGCATTTT.

V usage is TRBV5-1 and J usage is TRBJ2-7; 8 bases are shared with TRBD1. This CDR3 comprises 16 residues. The trim removed 1 base at V and 4 bases at J, leaving 10 bases unmatched. Germline V lookup: CDR1 SGHRS, CDR2 YFSETQ. The CDR3: CASSLNSGQASYEQYF. For the CDR3, the DNA is TGCGCCAGCAGCTTGAATTCGGGACAGGCTTCTTACGAGCAGTACTTC.

This chain connects TRBV4-1 to TRBJ2-2, with D maybe TRBD1 (5 bases). The length of the CDR3 is 16 residues. Germline CDR1 MGHRA, CDR2 YSYEKL. Trimming pared 0 bases from V and 8 bases from J, leaving 16 bases between. The CDR3 DNA reads TGCGCCAGCAGCCAAGATTTGAGCAGGGTTTCGGGGGAGCTGTTTTTT. The encoded protein is CASSQDLSRVSGELFF.

V is TRBV9 and J is TRBJ2-5, with 9 positions matching TRBD2. The CDR3 has 15 residues. Germline V gene lookup returns CDR1 SGDLS and CDR2 YYNGEE. J was trimmed by 5 bases and V by 4 bases; bases with no gene match: 9. The chain's CDR3 is CASSPAGGIGETQYF. The CDR3 bases are TGTGCCAGCAGCCCAGCGGGGGGAATAGGGGAGACCCAGTACTTC.

This clone occurred once. CDR3 loop: CASKTDRPSYNEQFF. The CDR3 nucleotides read TGTGCCAGCAAGACCGACAGGCCCTCCTACAATGAGCAGTTCTTC. The chain couples TRBV6-5 to TRBJ2-1, with D tentatively TRBD1 (6 bases). The V gene's germline CDR1 is MNHEY and CDR2 SVGAGI. Trimming stripped 7 bases from V and 0 bases from J, with 13 bases between. This CDR3 spans 15 amino acids.

The chain employs TRBV6-1 and TRBJ2-7; the D is unclear. CDR1 is MNHNS, CDR2 SASEGT, per germline. The length of the CDR3 is 12 residues. V lost 0 bases to trimming and J lost 12 bases, with 12 bases between them. DNA for the CDR3: TGTGCCAGCAGTGAAGCGCGGTCCCACAGGTACTTC. It is translated as CASSEARSHRYF.